These 23 T cell receptor beta chains share one sample of origin, sequenced in a study of cytomegalovirus exposure and HLA in healthy donors. Sequencing was performed with immunoSEQ multiplex PCR; in TCRdb, only in-frame clones are kept and a portion is missing. There are some 60,000 clones in the sample; approximately 96% occur only once, and 0.9% to 1% lies in the top ten. The sequencing input was PBMCs. These receptors originate from a man between 18 and 29 years old in good health and CMV-seronegative.

This sequence joins TRBV19 and TRBJ2-3; TRBD1 is a possible D gene (6 bases). From germline, CDR1 is LNHDA and CDR2 SQIVND (reference sequence). The CDR3 length is 19 residues. V was pared by 4 bases and J by 4 bases, with 27 bases between. The CDR3 region is CASSRSDSVNWKLADTQYF. The CDR3 nucleotides read TGTGCCAGTAGTAGGTCGGACAGTGTTAATTGGAAGCTCGCAGATACGCAGTATTTT.

The chain's CDR3 is CASSGLAGEWETQYF. For the CDR3, the DNA is TGTGCCAGCAGTGGACTAGCGGGAGAGTGGGAGACCCAGTACTTC. This chain links TRBV6-5 with TRBJ2-5; 13 bases align to TRBD2. Germline V gene sequence: CDR1 MNHEY, CDR2 SVGAGI. The CDR3 consists of 15 residues. The trim removed 5 bases at V and 5 bases at J, leaving 5 bases unmatched.

The chain uses TRBV7-8 and TRBJ1-4; D gene ambiguous. CDR1 and CDR2 (germline): SGHVS, FQNEAQ. The CDR3 loop spans 12 amino acids. V lost 2 bases and J lost 4, with 2 bases in between. The CDR3 loop reads CASSLLNEKLFF. The CDR3, as DNA: TGTGCCAGCAGCTTACTTAATGAAAAACTGTTTTTT.

The V call is TRBV10-2, the J call TRBJ1-5; D is possibly TRBD1 (5 bases). V gave up 4 bases and J gave up 5 bases, with 12 bases separating them. This CDR3 comprises 14 residues. CDR1 is WSHSY and CDR2 is SAAADI in the germline V gene. Here the CDR3 DNA reads TGCGCCAGCAGTGGGGGGGGGTACGATCAGCCCCAGCATTTT. As protein: CASSGGGYDQPQHF.

The J gene is TRBJ1-2, the V gene TRBV27; D ambiguous. CDR1 is MNHEY, CDR2 SMNVEV, per germline (reference sequence). Trimming shortened V by 6 bases and J by 4 bases, and 18 bases separated the two germline ends. The CDR3 loop spans 15 amino acids. In DNA, the CDR3 is TGTGCCAGCAGGCCCGGGAGAGGAGTCTCCTATGGCTACACCTTC. Amino acids: CASRPGRGVSYGYTF.

The chain joins TRBV2 to TRBJ2-1; 7 bases fit TRBD1. Germline assignment: CDR1 SNHLY and CDR2 FYNNEI. V was pared by 5 bases and J by 9 bases, with 4 bases of the junction left unmatched. The length of the CDR3 is 12 residues. CDR3 protein: CASSNRGGEQFF. The DNA of the CDR3 is TGTGCCAGCAGTAACAGGGGTGGTGAGCAGTTCTTC.

V gene TRBV5-1 combines with J gene TRBJ1-1; D is perhaps TRBD1 (6 bases). CDR3 length: 15 residues. The V and J ends lost 3 bases and 5 bases respectively, with 17 bases between them. Germline loops: CDR1 SGHRS, CDR2 YFSETQ. CDR3 protein: CASSSGPQRGTEAFF. CDR3 DNA sequence: TGCGCCAGCAGCTCAGGCCCCCAAAGGGGGACTGAAGCTTTCTTT.

This clone came up once. The chain uses TRBV5-6 and TRBJ2-5, with 9 bases identical to TRBD1. Germline V lookup: CDR1 SGHDT, CDR2 YYEEEE. The CDR3 length is 16 residues. Germline trimming cut 4 bases from V and 3 bases from J; bases unmatched to any gene: 10. The CDR3 loop is CASSGRNRGLEETQYF. CDR3 bases: TGTGCCAGCAGCGGACGAAACAGGGGGCTAGAAGAGACCCAGTACTTC.

The chain is built from TRBV20-1 and TRBJ2-1; no firm D call. Germline V lookup: CDR1 DFQATT, CDR2 SNEGSKA (reference sequence). The CDR3 has 11 residues. V lost 6 bases and J lost 3, with 6 bases in between. CDR3 bases: TGCAGTGCCAGTAACTACAATGAGCAGTTCTTC. It specifies CSASNYNEQFF.

The V gene is TRBV11-2, the J gene TRBJ2-2; 9 positions agree with TRBD2. Trimming cost V 1 base and J 7 bases; bases outside gene matches: 10. Germline V gives CDR1 SGHAT, CDR2 FQNNGV. The CDR3 consists of 17 residues. As DNA, the CDR3 is TGTGCCAGCAGCTTAGCTCCCGTAGCGGGAGTCCACGGGGAGCTGTTTTTT. Encoded protein: CASSLAPVAGVHGELFF.

The chain uses TRBV15 and TRBJ2-3, with a weak D call TRBD2 (5 bases). The germline V gene encodes CDR1 LNHNV and CDR2 YYDKDF (reference sequence). CDR3 size: 14 residues. V lost 0 bases and J lost 4, with 8 bases in between. The chain's CDR3 is CATSRDPGSDTQYF. The CDR3 region has the DNA TGTGCCACCAGCAGAGATCCGGGGTCAGATACGCAGTATTTT. Complete variable domain (other parts from reference TRBV15 and TRBJ2-3): DAMVIQNPRYQVTQFGKPVTLSCSQTLNHNVMYWYQQKSSQAPKLLFHYYDKDFNNEADTPDNFQSRRPNTSFCFLDIRSPGLGDTAMYLCATSRDPGSDTQYFGPGTRLTVL.

The J gene is TRBJ2-7, the V gene TRBV29-1; 14 bases are a match to TRBD2. The CDR3 contains 13 residues. V shed 7 bases, J shed 4 bases, and the junction held 3 bases outside the gene matches. CDR1 is SQVTM and CDR2 is ANQGSEA in the germline V gene. CDR3 loop: CSARLAGGYEQYF. Here the CDR3 DNA reads TGCAGCGCAAGACTAGCGGGAGGGTACGAGCAGTACTTC.

The chain uses TRBV11-2 and TRBJ2-1, with 7 positions matching TRBD1. The junction had 9 bases not matched to a gene; V was cut back by 0 bases and J by 7 bases. Germline V gene sequence: CDR1 SGHAT, CDR2 FQNNGV. This CDR3 is 16 amino acids long. The CDR3 loop reads CASSLEWRQGRNEQFF. As DNA, the CDR3 is TGTGCCAGCAGCTTAGAATGGAGACAGGGCCGGAATGAGCAGTTCTTC.

The rearrangement joins TRBV7-9 to TRBJ2-5, with D tentatively TRBD2 (5 bases). Trimming cost V 5 bases and J 5 bases, with 18 bases left between them. There are 15 residues in the CDR3. Germline CDR1 is SEHNR and CDR2 is FQNEAQ (reference sequence). The CDR3 spells CASSPTSLAKETQYF. The CDR3 DNA reads TGTGCCAGCAGCCCAACTAGTCTGGCGAAGGAGACCCAGTACTTC.

CDR3 loop: CASSASGTEYNEQFF. CDR3 in DNA: TGTGCCAGCAGCGCGAGCGGGACCGAATACAATGAGCAGTTCTTC. This chain links TRBV9 with TRBJ2-1; 7 nucleotides match TRBD2. CDR1 is SGDLS, CDR2 YYNGEE, per germline. Trimming cost V 3 bases and J 4 bases; bases outside gene matches: 7. This CDR3 is 15 amino acids long.

The chain carries TRBV6-5 and TRBJ2-7, with D perhaps TRBD2 (6 bases). The CDR3 sequence is 14 residues long. The V and J ends lost 8 bases and 1 base respectively, with 15 bases between them. Looked up from germline, CDR1 is MNHEY and CDR2 is SVGAGI. The chain's CDR3 is CASRGSVNSYEQYF. The CDR3 coding sequence is TGTGCCAGCCGGGGGTCCGTTAATTCCTACGAGCAGTACTTC.

This chain joins TRBV10-1 and TRBJ2-7, with TRBD1 identical over 9 bases. Germline V CDR1 and CDR2: WNHNN, SYGVQD (reference sequence). This CDR3 spans 16 amino acids. V was clipped by 1 base and J by 6 bases; unmatched bases: 10. This CDR3 is CASSELVGTGSSEQYF. DNA for the CDR3: TGCGCCAGCAGTGAGTTAGTGGGGACAGGGAGTTCCGAGCAGTACTTC.

In regard to this clone: The junction differs from germline at one of its ends, possibly a read error. The rearrangement links TRBV6-4 to TRBJ2-3, with 10 bases fitting TRBD2. The CDR3 extends over 16 amino acids. Germline V gives CDR1 MRHNA, CDR2 SNTAGT. The CDR3 nucleotides read TGTGCCAGCAGTGACTCGGCTAGCGGGAGCATAGATACGCAGTATTTT. This sequence encodes CASSDSASGSIDTQYF.

The chain has TRBV18 and TRBJ2-7; 7 bases align to TRBD2. The CDR3 contains 14 residues. In germline, CDR1 is KGHSH, CDR2 LQKENI. The V gene end was trimmed by 3 bases and the J gene end by 4 bases; junction bases not matched to a gene: 6. CDR3 in amino acids: CASSPWRESYEQYF. The DNA for the CDR3 is TGTGCCAGCTCACCGTGGCGGGAGTCATACGAGCAGTACTTC.

The rearrangement links TRBV2 to TRBJ1-5, with 7 nucleotides matching TRBD1. The CDR3 runs 15 residues. Germline V gene sequence: CDR1 SNHLY, CDR2 FYNNEI. With 6 bases clipped from V and 3 bases from J, the junction kept 8 bases outside the gene matches. The CDR3 loop reads CASSLPGTVNQPQHF. For the CDR3, the DNA is TGTGCCAGCAGCCTACCCGGGACAGTCAATCAGCCCCAGCATTTT.

The chain employs TRBV7-8 and TRBJ1-5; no clear D gene. CDR1 and CDR2 (germline): SGHVS, FQNEAQ. V lost 1 base and J 6 bases, leaving 7 bases between the germline ends. The CDR3 contains 13 residues. The CDR3 region is CASSLVGSQPQHF. The DNA for the CDR3 is TGTGCCAGCAGCTTAGTAGGGAGTCAGCCCCAGCATTTT.

The chain has TRBV4-1 and TRBJ2-1, with TRBD2 matching over 9 bases. This CDR3 has 15 residues. Trimming removed 5 bases from V and 7 bases from J; junction bases left unmatched: 9. Germline lookup yields CDR1 MGHRA and CDR2 YSYEKL. The CDR3 loop reads CASSVGSGRSNEQFF. The DNA for the CDR3 is TGCGCCAGCAGCGTGGGTAGCGGGAGAAGTAATGAGCAGTTCTTC.

The chain has TRBV25-1 and TRBJ2-7; D is perhaps TRBD1 (5 bases). The CDR3 is 15 residues long. Trimming took off 6 bases at V and 3 bases at J, with 18 bases between the two ends. Germline V gives CDR1 MGHDK, CDR2 SYGVNS. CDR3 DNA sequence: TGTGCCAGCAGGAAAGGGGCAGCGAGGTTCTACGAGCAGTACTTC. Its protein is CASRKGAARFYEQYF.